This is a list of T cell receptor beta chains from one sample in a study of human T cells and chemical hapten exposure. TCRdb redid the calling of the RACE reads with MiXCR, one entry per CDR3 protein. The sample has 150,000 to 200,000 distinct CDR3 sequences, around 13% seen once. The sequencing used whole blood, collected in connection with sensitization to the hapten diphenylcyclopropenone (DPC). Receptors were obtained from a woman aged 25 to 39 with alopecia areata. Some clones in this sample may be carry-over from other donors' samples. Both conserved end residues are part of each CDR3. Each record gives: J gene, D gene, V gene, clone size, CDR3 DNA, CDR3 protein. D genes are given only for firm matches. Some rows have no size entry. The others give once, few or many, or a class for an expanded clone.

J: TRBJ1-2
D: .
V: TRBV7-8
size: many
DNA: TGTGCCAGCAGCCCAACTCGTGGCTATGGCTACACCTTC
CDR3: CASSPTRGYGYTF

J: TRBJ1-2
D: .
V: TRBV7-8
size: .
DNA: TGTGCCAGCAGCTTTGGGATTACCTACACCTTC
CDR3: CASSFGITYTF

J: TRBJ2-1
D: TRBD1
V: TRBV28
size: few
DNA: TGTGCCAGCAGTACACACCAGTTCCCAGGGGGTCGTAGGAATGAGCAGTTCTTC
CDR3: CASSTHQFPGGRRNEQFF

J: TRBJ2-1
D: .
V: TRBV7-2
size: few
DNA: TGTGCCAGCAGCTTAGGGATCGGGATCTACAATGAGCAGTTCTTC
CDR3: CASSLGIGIYNEQFF

J: TRBJ1-3
D: .
V: TRBV29-1
size: few
DNA: TGCAGCGCCGAAAGCTGGAACACCATATATTTT
CDR3: CSAESWNTIYF

J: TRBJ1-5
D: TRBD1
V: TRBV30
size: few
DNA: TGTGCCTGGAGTAGAGGGACAGGGGGCCGCAGCAATCAGCCCCAGCATTTT
CDR3: CAWSRGTGGRSNQPQHF

J: TRBJ1-3
D: TRBD1
V: TRBV12-3/TRBV12-4
size: few
DNA: TGTGCCAGCAGTACCGGGACAGCCAACTCTGGAAACACCATATATTTT
CDR3: CASSTGTANSGNTIYF

J: TRBJ2-2
D: .
V: TRBV5-5
size: .
DNA: TGTGCCAGCAGCTTGCAGCGGTCGAACACCGGGGAGCTGTTTTTT
CDR3: CASSLQRSNTGELFF

J: TRBJ2-2
D: .
V: TRBV12-3/TRBV12-4
size: few
DNA: TGTGCCAGCAGCCTGAGGAGCAACGGGGAGCTGTTTTTT
CDR3: CASSLRSNGELFF

J: TRBJ2-7
D: TRBD1
V: TRBV9
size: .
DNA: TGTGCCAGCAGCGTAGGACAGGGCACGCTCGAGCAGTACTTC
CDR3: CASSVGQGTLEQYF

J: TRBJ1-6
D: .
V: TRBV9
size: .
DNA: TGTGCCAGCAGCGAGACGGGACAAAGTAATTCACCCCTCCACTTT
CDR3: CASSETGQSNSPLHF

J: TRBJ2-7
D: TRBD2
V: TRBV29-1
size: many
DNA: TGCAGCGTTGCCCCCAGTAGCGGGAGGTTCCACGAGCAGTACTTC
CDR3: CSVAPSSGRFHEQYF

J: TRBJ1-1
D: .
V: TRBV13
size: many
DNA: TGTGCCAGCAGTACTGGGCCCATAGGGGGGTCCGCTTTCTTT
CDR3: CASSTGPIGGSAFF

J: TRBJ1-2
D: .
V: TRBV4-3
size: many
DNA: TGCGCCAGCAGCGCCCTAACCTCAGGGTTAGGGGGCTACACCTTC
CDR3: CASSALTSGLGGYTF

J: TRBJ2-3
D: .
V: TRBV7-9
size: few
DNA: TGTGCCAGCAGCTTACGCCCAGATACGCAGTATTTT
CDR3: CASSLRPDTQYF

J: TRBJ2-3
D: .
V: TRBV20-1
size: .
DNA: TGCAGTGCTCTACGTGCGGATACGCAGTATTTT
CDR3: CSALRADTQYF

J: TRBJ2-3
D: .
V: TRBV28
size: .
DNA: TGTGCCAGCTCTCGGCGCACAGATACGCAGTATTTT
CDR3: CASSRRTDTQYF

J: TRBJ2-1
D: TRBD2
V: TRBV5-1
size: few
DNA: TGCGCCAGCAGCCCAACTAGCGGGAGTAGAAAGCAGTTCTTC
CDR3: CASSPTSGSRKQFF

J: TRBJ1-5
D: TRBD1
V: TRBV10-3
size: few
DNA: TGTGCCATCAGTGAGTCTGACAGGGGAGTAAATCAGCCCCAGCATTTT
CDR3: CAISESDRGVNQPQHF

J: TRBJ2-7
D: TRBD1
V: TRBV7-7
size: few
DNA: TGTGCCAGCAGTCCCGGACCGGGACAGGGCACCTACGAGCAGTACTTC
CDR3: CASSPGPGQGTYEQYF

J: TRBJ2-7
D: TRBD1
V: TRBV9
size: few
DNA: TGTGCCAGCAGCGTAACAGGGGACCAAGTCTACGAGCAGTACTTC
CDR3: CASSVTGDQVYEQYF

J: TRBJ2-5
D: TRBD2
V: TRBV7-8
size: few
DNA: TGTGCCAGCAGCTCTGGACTAGCGTTAAGGCAAGAGACCCAGTACTTC
CDR3: CASSSGLALRQETQYF

J: TRBJ1-1
D: .
V: TRBV11-3
size: few
DNA: TGTGCCAGCAGCCTTCTCTCTGAAGCTTTCTTT
CDR3: CASSLLSEAFF

J: TRBJ1-1
D: .
V: TRBV12-3/TRBV12-4
size: .
DNA: TGTGCCAGCAAGGTCCAGGCCAACACTGAAGCTTTCTTT
CDR3: CASKVQANTEAFF

J: TRBJ2-7
D: .
V: TRBV7-9
size: .
DNA: TGTGCCAGCGCGTACCTTCGGGGCGAGCAGTACTTC
CDR3: CASAYLRGEQYF

J: TRBJ2-1
D: TRBD2
V: TRBV24-1
size: .
DNA: TGTGCCACCAGTGATTTGGGGGGACTAGCGGCCCTCAATGAGCAGTTCTTC
CDR3: CATSDLGGLAALNEQFF

J: TRBJ1-2
D: .
V: TRBV6-1
size: .
DNA: TGTGCCAGCAACTGGGAGCCTAGCTATGGCTACACCTTC
CDR3: CASNWEPSYGYTF

J: TRBJ2-7
D: TRBD2
V: TRBV12-3/TRBV12-4
size: .
DNA: TGTGCCAGCAGTTTTGGGGCTAGCGGGCGCCGCTCCTACGAGCAGTACTTC
CDR3: CASSFGASGRRSYEQYF

J: TRBJ2-1
D: TRBD1
V: TRBV18
size: .
DNA: TGTGCCAGCTCCCCTAGACAGGGGAACTACAATGAGCAGTTCTTC
CDR3: CASSPRQGNYNEQFF

J: TRBJ2-5
D: .
V: TRBV6-6
size: few
DNA: TGTGCCAGCAGTACGGTCCCAGGCCAAGAGACCCAGTACTTC
CDR3: CASSTVPGQETQYF

J: TRBJ1-1
D: .
V: TRBV7-9
size: .
DNA: TGTGCCGCCTCGCCCCCCCTCCAGAGAACTGAAGCTTTCTTT
CDR3: CAASPPLQRTEAFF

J: TRBJ2-5
D: .
V: TRBV7-8
size: few
DNA: TGTGCCAGCATTCTGGGGGAGACCCAGTACTTC
CDR3: CASILGETQYF

J: TRBJ1-4
D: TRBD1
V: TRBV7-6
size: .
DNA: TGTGCCAGCAGCCCAAGTGGACAGGGTGCGGGTGAAAAACTGTTTTTT
CDR3: CASSPSGQGAGEKLFF

J: TRBJ2-7
D: TRBD2
V: TRBV6-5
size: few
DNA: TGTGCCAGCACCGGACTAGCGAGGCACGAGCAGTACTTC
CDR3: CASTGLARHEQYF

J: TRBJ2-3
D: TRBD2
V: TRBV12-3/TRBV12-4
size: .
DNA: TGTGCCAGCAGTGATGGGACTAGCGGGAGGGACGGTACGCAGTATTTT
CDR3: CASSDGTSGRDGTQYF

J: TRBJ2-7
D: .
V: TRBV2
size: many
DNA: TGTGCCAGCAGCCCAGCGGTAAGCTCCTACGAGCAGTACTTC
CDR3: CASSPAVSSYEQYF

J: TRBJ2-5
D: .
V: TRBV11-2
size: many
DNA: TGTGCCAGCAGCCTTGGAGGGCTGGAGACCCAGTACTTC
CDR3: CASSLGGLETQYF

J: TRBJ2-7
D: .
V: TRBV28
size: .
DNA: TGTGCCAGCAGTCCCCAAGGTCCAGGGGCCCCCTACGAGCAGTACTTC
CDR3: CASSPQGPGAPYEQYF

J: TRBJ2-7
D: TRBD1
V: TRBV7-9
size: many
DNA: TGTGCCAGCAGCTTAGAAGGGGACAGGGGTTTACGAGGGCAGTACTTC
CDR3: CASSLEGDRGLRGQYF